This passage covers 4 T cell receptor beta chains from one sample sequenced in a study of T cell changes during pregnancy in multiple sclerosis. Assay: immunoSEQ multiplex PCR; the TCRdb copy retains only in-frame clones and omits some. The sample lists tens of thousands of clones, 91% occurring once. This specimen consisted of peripheral blood, obtained after pregnancy. These receptors were obtained from a female donor in good health, enrolled as a control in a pregnancy study.

The chain links TRBV4-3 to TRBJ2-1; D gene ambiguous. Trimming pared 2 bases from V and 7 bases from J, leaving 18 bases between. The CDR3 is made up of 16 amino acids. CDR1 and CDR2 (germline): LGHNA, YSLEER. The CDR3 DNA reads as TGCGCCAGCAGCCAATTTATGGTCGGGTTAAAGAATGAGCAGTTCTTC. Residues: CASSQFMVGLKNEQFF.

This sequence joins TRBV18 and TRBJ2-6, with 7 bases fitting TRBD1. CDR3 length: 19 amino acids. From germline, CDR1 is KGHSH and CDR2 LQKENI. V shed 2 bases, J shed 0 bases, and the junction held 10 bases outside the gene matches. The CDR3 loop is CASSPFAGQASSGANVLTF. The CDR3 nucleotides are TGTGCCAGCTCACCATTTGCCGGACAGGCGAGCTCTGGGGCCAACGTCCTGACTTTC.

The V call is TRBV7-6, the J call TRBJ1-6; perhaps TRBD1 as D (6 bases). The CDR3 is 14 residues long. Trimming took off 6 bases at V and 9 bases at J, with 15 bases between the two ends. Germline CDR1 and CDR2: SGHVS and FNYEAQ. The CDR3 here is CASSFTGNGSPLHF. In DNA form, the CDR3 reads TGTGCCAGCAGTTTTACAGGGAATGGTTCACCCCTCCACTTT.

J is TRBJ2-5 and V is TRBV7-2; the D gene is possibly TRBD1 (5 bases). V was pared by 5 bases and J by 4 bases, with 17 bases between. Germline CDR1 SGHTA, CDR2 FQGNSA. This CDR3 has 15 residues. The CDR3 coding sequence is TGTGCCAGCAGCCCTTCCGACGGCAGGGTAGAGACCCAGTACTTC. Protein product: CASSPSDGRVETQYF.